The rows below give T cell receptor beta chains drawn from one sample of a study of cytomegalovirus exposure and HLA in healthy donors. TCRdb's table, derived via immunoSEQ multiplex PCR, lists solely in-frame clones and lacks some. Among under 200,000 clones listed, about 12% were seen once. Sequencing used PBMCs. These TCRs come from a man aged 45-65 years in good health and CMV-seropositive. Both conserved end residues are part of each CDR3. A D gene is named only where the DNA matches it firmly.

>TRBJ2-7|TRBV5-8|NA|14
CASSPTSSSYEQYF
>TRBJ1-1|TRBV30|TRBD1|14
CAWDRQGRNTEAFF
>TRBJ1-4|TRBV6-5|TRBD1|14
CASSSGQVREKLFF
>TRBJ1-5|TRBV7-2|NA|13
CASSPQGVQPQHF
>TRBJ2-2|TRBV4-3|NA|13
CASSLVGGGELFF
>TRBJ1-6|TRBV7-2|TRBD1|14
CASSSTGLGSPLHF
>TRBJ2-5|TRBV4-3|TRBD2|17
CASSQERASGTQETQYF
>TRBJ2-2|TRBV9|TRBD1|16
CASSDGTGVSTGELFF
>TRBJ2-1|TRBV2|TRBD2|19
CASSLRRAGAFSSYNEQFF
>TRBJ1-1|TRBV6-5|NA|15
CASSYSSGTNTEAFF
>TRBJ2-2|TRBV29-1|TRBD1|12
CSGQGNTGELFF
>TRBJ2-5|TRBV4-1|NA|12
CASSSQGRTQYF
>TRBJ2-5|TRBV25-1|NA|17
CASSHFGRDSGGETQYF
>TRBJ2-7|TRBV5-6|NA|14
CASSSGARSYEQYF
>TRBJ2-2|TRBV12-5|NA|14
CASGLVLYTGELFF
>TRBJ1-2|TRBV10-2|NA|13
CASSETGFDGYTF
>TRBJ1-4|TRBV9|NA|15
CASSSAGGVREKLFF
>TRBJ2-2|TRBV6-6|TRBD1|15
CASSRGQLNTGELFF
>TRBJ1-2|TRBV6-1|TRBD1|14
CASSEPRTGTGYTF
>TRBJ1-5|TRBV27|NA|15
CASRSGGGLNQPQHF
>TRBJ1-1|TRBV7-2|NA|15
CASSLWDNRNTEAFF
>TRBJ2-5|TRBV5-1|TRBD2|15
CASSLSGGAWETQYF
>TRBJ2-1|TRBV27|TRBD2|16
CASSPGLAGTYNEQFF
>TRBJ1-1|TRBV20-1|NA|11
CSAMRDTEAFF
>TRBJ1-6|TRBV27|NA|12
CASSARGGGLHF
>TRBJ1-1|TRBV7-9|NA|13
CASSPPGTIEAFF
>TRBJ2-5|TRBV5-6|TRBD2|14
CASSGDSGGETQYF
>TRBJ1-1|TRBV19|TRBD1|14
CASRTGTGGTEAFF
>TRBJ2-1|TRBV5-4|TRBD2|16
CASSPRAGAARYEQFF
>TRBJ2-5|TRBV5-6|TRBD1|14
CASRLRGLGETQYF
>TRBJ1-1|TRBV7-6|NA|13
CASSSQVYTEAFF
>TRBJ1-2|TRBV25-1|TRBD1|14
CASSPLGTGIGYTF